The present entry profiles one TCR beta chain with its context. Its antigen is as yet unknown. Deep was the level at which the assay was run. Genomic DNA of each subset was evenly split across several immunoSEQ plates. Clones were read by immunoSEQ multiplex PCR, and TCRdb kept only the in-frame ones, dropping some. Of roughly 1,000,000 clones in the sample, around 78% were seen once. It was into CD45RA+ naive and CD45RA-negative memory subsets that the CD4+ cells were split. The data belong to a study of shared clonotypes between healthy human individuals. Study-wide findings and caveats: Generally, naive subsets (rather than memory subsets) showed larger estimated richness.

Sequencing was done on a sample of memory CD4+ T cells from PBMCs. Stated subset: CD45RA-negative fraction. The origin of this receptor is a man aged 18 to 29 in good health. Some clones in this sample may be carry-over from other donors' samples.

The chain's CDR3 is CASSPQGRHGYTF. The CDR3 DNA is TGTGCCAGCAGCCCTCAGGGAAGGCATGGCTACACCTTC. This chain joins TRBV5-4 and TRBJ1-2, with D possibly matching TRBD1 (5 bases). Trimming stripped 4 bases from V and 6 bases from J, with 13 bases between. This CDR3 has 13 amino acids. CDR1 and CDR2 (germline): SGHNT, YYREEE (reference sequence).